The clone carrying this T cell receptor beta chain was observed many times. Amplification of TCR beta CDR3 regions used RNA as the template. In the first-round RT-PCR of the TCR CDR3, the HTBI primer set was used. TCRdb re-called the multiplex PCR reads with MiXCR, one entry per CDR3 protein. The repertoire holds 35,000 to 40,000 distinct CDR3 sequences, with around half as singletons. This sample stems from a study of T cells in Graves' hyperthyroidism and ophthalmopathy. Trimming took off 2 bases at V and 5 bases at J, with 9 bases between the two ends. The CDR3 has 13 residues. Germline CDR1 MNHNY, CDR2 SVGAGI (reference sequence).

This receptor was identified in a woman aged 50 to 60 with Graves' hyperthyroidism that later progressed to Graves' ophthalmopathy. Sample: blood. The chain employs TRBV6-6 and TRBJ2-5, with no clear D. This chain's CDR3 is CASSYRVGETQYF. Here the CDR3 DNA reads TGTGCCAGCAGTTACAGGGTCGGTGAGACCCAGTACTTC.